This TCR beta chain came from a study of OX40 agonist ivuxolimab in advanced cancers. Study-level background: Intravenous ivuxolimab was administered to patients every 2 weeks at 0.01 to 10 mg/kg. Approximately 41% of patients had received prior checkpoint inhibitor therapy.

As concerns this clone: Its antigen is not identified.

Study-wide results and caveats: Dose levels from 0.1 to 3.0 mg/kg saw CD4+ and CD8+ blood T cells expand clonally by week 6.

The CDR3 spans 12 residues. Germline V gives CDR1 MGHDK, CDR2 SYGVNS. Trimming took 6 bases from V and 3 from J; bases not matched to a gene: 2. Only in-frame clones appear in the TCRdb table, and some are missing; sequencing was by immunoSEQ multiplex PCR. Of under 80,000 clones listed, around 88% are singletons. Sequenced material: CD4+ or CD8+ T cells sorted from blood, taken in a trial of the OX40 agonist ivuxolimab. The origin of this receptor is an adult with an advanced solid tumor such as melanoma, head and neck, liver or kidney cancer. The chain carries TRBV25-1 and TRBJ2-7, with 7 positions matching TRBD1. The CDR3 sequence is CASRGDSYEQYF. CDR3 coding DNA: TGTGCCAGCAGGGGGGACAGCTACGAGCAGTACTTC.